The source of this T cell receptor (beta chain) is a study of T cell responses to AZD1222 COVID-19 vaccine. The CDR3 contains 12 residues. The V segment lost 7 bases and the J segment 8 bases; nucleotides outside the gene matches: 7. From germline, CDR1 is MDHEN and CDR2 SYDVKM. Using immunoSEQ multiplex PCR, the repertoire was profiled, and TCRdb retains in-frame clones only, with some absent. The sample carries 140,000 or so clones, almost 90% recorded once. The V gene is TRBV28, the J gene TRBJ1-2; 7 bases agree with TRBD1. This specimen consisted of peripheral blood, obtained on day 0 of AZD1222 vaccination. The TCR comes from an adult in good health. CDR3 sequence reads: CASTGTVRGYTF. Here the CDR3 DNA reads TGTGCCAGCACTGGGACAGTCCGAGGCTACACCTTC.